This is a list of T cell receptor beta chains from one sample in a study of vaccination and CD4 T cells after COVID-19. Antigens of these TCRs are unknown. TCRdb reprocessed the PCR reads via MiXCR and lists one record per CDR3 protein. The sample shows about 20,000 distinct CDR3 sequences, nearly 55% of them seen only once. The sample consisted of CD4+ T cells from blood, cultured in vitro. These receptors came from a human donor who had recovered from COVID-19. CDR3s include the opening cysteine and the closing phenylalanine or tryptophan. A D gene is named only where the DNA matches it firmly. Some rows have no size entry. The others give once, few or many, or a class for an expanded clone.

size	D	V	J	DNA	CDR3
NA	TRBD2	TRBV11-3	TRBJ2-5	TGTGCCAGCAGCTTAGGGTGGACTAGCGGCCAAGAGACCCAGTACTTC	CASSLGWTSGQETQYF
NA	TRBD1	TRBV5-5	TRBJ2-4	TGTGCCAGCAGCTTGGGACAGGGAAGAGACATTCAGTACTTC	CASSLGQGRDIQYF
NA	NA	TRBV7-9	TRBJ2-7	TGTGCCAGCAGCCCGGGGGCAAACCTGTGCTTC	CASSPGANLCF
NA	NA	TRBV20-1	TRBJ2-2	TGCAGTGCTAGAGTTATGGCTAATGGCGACACCGGGGAGCTGTTTTTT	CSARVMANGDTGELFF
NA	TRBD1	TRBV6-2/TRBV6-3	TRBJ1-2	TGTGCCAGCAGTTCCGCCTCAAGACAGGGGACCTATGGCTACACCTTC	CASSSASRQGTYGYTF
NA	NA	TRBV7-2	TRBJ1-6	TGTGCCAGCAGCTTAGGGACAGCTAATTCACCCCTCCACTTT	CASSLGTANSPLHF
NA	TRBD1	TRBV11-3	TRBJ2-5	TGTGCCAGCAGCGAGCAAGGGGGCCTGGAGACCCAGTACTTC	CASSEQGGLETQYF
NA	NA	TRBV20-1	TRBJ1-1	TGCAGTGCTAGAGATCGAGGGACTCAATCTGAAGCTTTCTTT	CSARDRGTQSEAFF
NA	NA	TRBV27	TRBJ2-3	TGTGCCAGCAGGCGGGGACTCGTGACGGATACGCAGTATTTT	CASRRGLVTDTQYF
few	TRBD2	TRBV6-1	TRBJ2-2	TGTGCCAGCAGTACGCCTAGCGGGAGGGTCTATCTCCCCGGGGAGCTGTTTTTT	CASSTPSGRVYLPGELFF